The present TCR beta chain was sequenced within a study of Graves' ophthalmopathy and Graves' hyperthyroidism. This clonotype was seen repeatedly, ten times or more. Germline V lookup: CDR1 LNHNV, CDR2 YYDKDF (reference sequence). V shed 5 bases and J shed 0 bases, with 7 bases lying between them. This CDR3 has 13 residues. Amplified TCR beta CDR3 regions were obtained using RNA transcripts as template. RT-PCR was first run with HTBI primers, then multiplex PCR in a second round. One entry per CDR3 protein, called by TCRdb with MiXCR from the multiplex PCR reads. The repertoire holds some 380,000 distinct CDR3 sequences, approximately 15% seen once, with roughly 7% in the top ten.

Sequences were obtained from peripheral blood. The receptor's source is a young woman with stable Graves' hyperthyroidism. The rearrangement links TRBV15 to TRBJ1-1; a possible D gene is TRBD1 (5 bases). The CDR3 loop reads CATSGALNTEAFF. In DNA, the CDR3 is TGTGCCACCAGCGGGGCTTTGAACACTGAAGCTTTCTTT.